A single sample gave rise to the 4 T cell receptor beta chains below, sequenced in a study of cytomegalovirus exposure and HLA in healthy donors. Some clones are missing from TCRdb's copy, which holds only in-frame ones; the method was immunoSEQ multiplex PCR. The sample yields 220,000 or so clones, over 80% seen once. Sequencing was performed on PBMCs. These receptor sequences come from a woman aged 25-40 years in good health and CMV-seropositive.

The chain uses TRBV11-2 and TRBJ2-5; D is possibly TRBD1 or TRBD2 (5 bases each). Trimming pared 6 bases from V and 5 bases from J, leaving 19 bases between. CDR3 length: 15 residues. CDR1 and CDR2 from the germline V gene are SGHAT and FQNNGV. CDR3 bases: TGTGCCAGCAGACCCCGAGGGGCCAACGAGGAGACCCAGTACTTC. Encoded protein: CASRPRGANEETQYF. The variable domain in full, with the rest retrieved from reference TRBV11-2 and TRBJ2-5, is EAGVAQSPRYKIIEKRQSVAFWCNPISGHATLYWYQQILGQGPKLLIQFQNNGVVDDSQLPKDRFSAERLKGVDSTLKIQPAKLEDSAVYLCASRPRGANEETQYFGPGTRLLVL.

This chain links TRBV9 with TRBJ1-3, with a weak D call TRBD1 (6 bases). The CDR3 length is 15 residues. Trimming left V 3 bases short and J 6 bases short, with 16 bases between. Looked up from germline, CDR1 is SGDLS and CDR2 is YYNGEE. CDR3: CASSGSSRGSNTIYF. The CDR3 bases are TGTGCCAGCAGCGGGTCCTCCAGGGGATCAAACACCATATATTTT.

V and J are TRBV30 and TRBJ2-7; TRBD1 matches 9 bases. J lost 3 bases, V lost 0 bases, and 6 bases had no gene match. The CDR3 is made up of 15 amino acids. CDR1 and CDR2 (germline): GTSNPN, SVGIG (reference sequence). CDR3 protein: CAWSVQGQGRYEQYF. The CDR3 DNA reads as TGTGCCTGGAGTGTACAGGGACAGGGACGCTACGAGCAGTACTTC.

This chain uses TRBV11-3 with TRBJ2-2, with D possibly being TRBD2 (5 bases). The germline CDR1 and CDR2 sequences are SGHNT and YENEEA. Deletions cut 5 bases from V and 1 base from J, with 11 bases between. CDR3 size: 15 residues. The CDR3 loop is CASSPRGLNTGELFF. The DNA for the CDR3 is TGTGCCAGCAGCCCCCGAGGGCTGAACACCGGGGAGCTGTTTTTT.